This T cell receptor beta chain derives from a study of cytomegalovirus exposure and HLA in healthy donors. While unrecorded immune exposures were likely, the donors were nominally healthy when sampled. Amplification used 60 Vbeta primers and 13 Jbeta primers. Here immunoSEQ multiplex PCR was the method, and the copy in TCRdb shows in-frame clones only, minus some. Of roughly 100,000 clones in the sample, around 76% are singletons; the top ten hold more than 6%. Study findings and constraints: Presence/absence analysis assumed near-uniform sequencing depth across donors. Reportedly, a later analysis found an Asian-associated ancestry cluster had fewer N-insertions than the roughly 700-donor mean.

In the case of this clone: Its antigen is still unknown.

Trimming took off 2 bases at V and 8 bases at J, with 15 bases between the two ends. The CDR3 extends over 14 amino acids. CDR1 ENHRY and CDR2 SYGVKD come from the germline V gene. The chain links TRBV10-3 to TRBJ1-2; tentative D call: TRBD1 (5 bases). The clonotype was recovered from a man in his forties or fifties in good health and CMV-seropositive. The specimen was PBMCs. CDR3 sequence (DNA): TGTGCCATCAGTGAGGACAGTAGAGTGGAGGGCTACACCTTC. Amino acids: CAISEDSRVEGYTF.